Following are 27 T cell receptor beta chains from one sample sequenced in a study of response to subunit inactivated influenza vaccine. TCRdb re-derived calls from the RT-PCR reads in MiXCR, one entry per CDR3 protein. This table has a few hundred thousand distinct CDR3 sequences, just over 20% appearing once. This specimen was PBMCs from blood, taken about 20 months after vaccination. Receptors originate from a man aged 45-69 years who received an inactivated influenza vaccine.

The chain carries TRBV3-1 and TRBJ2-7; no clear D. Trimming pared 3 bases from V and 2 bases from J, leaving 5 bases between. The CDR3 length is 12 residues. Germline CDR1 and CDR2: LGHDT and YNNKEL (reference sequence). This CDR3 is CASSQQPYEQYF. For the CDR3, the DNA is TGTGCCAGCAGCCAGCAGCCCTACGAGCAGTACTTC.

V gene TRBV7-9 combines with J gene TRBJ2-7; D unresolved. The ends were cut back, 4 bases at V and 0 bases at J, with 10 bases in the middle. CDR3 size: 14 residues. Germline V gives CDR1 SEHNR, CDR2 FQNEAQ (reference sequence). In DNA, the CDR3 is TGTGCCAGCAGCTCAGGTTGGGACTCCTACGAGCAGTACTTC. Translated, it gives CASSSGWDSYEQYF. Full variable domain (rest looked up from reference TRBV7-9 and TRBJ2-7): DTGVSQNPRHKITKRGQNVTFRCDPISEHNRLYWYRQTLGQGPEFLTYFQNEAQLEKSRLLSDRFSAERPKGSFSTLEIQRTEQGDSAMYLCASSSGWDSYEQYFGPGTRLTVT.

The V and J genes are TRBV10-3 and TRBJ2-5; 9 bases line up with TRBD1. The CDR3 is 15 residues long. CDR1 is ENHRY and CDR2 is SYGVKD in the germline V gene. The V segment lost 4 bases and the J segment 5 bases; nucleotides outside the gene matches: 8. DNA of the CDR3: TGTGCCATCAGTGTTACCACAGGGGGCAGGGAGACCCAGTACTTC. Its translation: CAISVTTGGRETQYF.

V is TRBV12-3 or TRBV12-4 and J is TRBJ1-6, with a tentative D call TRBD1 (6 bases). This CDR3 spans 17 amino acids. Trimming took 4 bases from V and 1 from J, leaving 14 bases between them. The CDR3 nucleotides are TGTGCCAGCAGTTCCACGCAGGGGATTTCCTATAATTCACCCCTCCACTTT. It yields the protein CASSSTQGISYNSPLHF.

This chain links TRBV7-2 with TRBJ1-2, with 12 bases aligning to TRBD1. The junction had 7 bases not matched to a gene; V was cut back by 3 bases and J by 8 bases. The length of the CDR3 is 15 residues. Germline lookup yields CDR1 SGHTA and CDR2 FQGNSA. In DNA, the CDR3 is TGTGCCAGCAGCTTCAGCGGGACAGGGGGCAGAGGCTACACCTTC. Translation: CASSFSGTGGRGYTF.

This clonotype appeared many times. The rearrangement uses TRBV2 and TRBJ2-1; tentative D call: TRBD1 (6 bases). Trimming shortened V by 7 bases and J by 4 bases, and 23 bases separated the two germline ends. The CDR3 is 17 residues long. Germline V gives CDR1 SNHLY, CDR2 FYNNEI. Here the CDR3 reads CASTFVPGRGPYNEQFF. Here the CDR3 DNA reads TGTGCCAGCACATTCGTCCCGGGCAGGGGCCCTTACAATGAGCAGTTCTTC.

The V call is TRBV21-1, the J call TRBJ2-7; the D segment call TRBD1 is taken from the table without a DNA check. TRBV21-1 corresponds to a pseudogene. The CDR3 covers 15 residues. Written as DNA, the CDR3 is TGTGCCAGCACGCCCTCTGACAGGGGATACGACGAGCAGTACTTC. Encoded protein: CASTPSDRGYDEQYF.

CDR3 DNA: TGCAGTGCTAGCCTCCTTATTGAGCCCCAGCATTTT. As protein: CSASLLIEPQHF. The chain recombines TRBV20-1 with TRBJ1-5; unclear D gene. The CDR3 contains 12 residues. The V and J ends lost 3 bases and 8 bases respectively, with 11 bases between them. Germline CDR1 and CDR2: DFQATT and SNEGSKA (reference sequence).

The V call is TRBV10-3, the J call TRBJ2-3; D possibly corresponds to TRBD1 (5 bases). CDR3 size: 13 residues. Germline assignment: CDR1 ENHRY and CDR2 SYGVKD. V shed 3 bases and J shed 6 bases, with 10 bases lying between them. CDR3 nucleotide sequence: TGTGCCATCAGTGATAGGGGCTTGGATACGCAGTATTTT. It specifies CAISDRGLDTQYF.

This clonotype has only a few counts. The chain is built from TRBV20-1 and TRBJ2-2, with 8 bases lining up with TRBD1. The CDR3 is 15 amino acids. V lost 0 bases and J lost 4; bases outside the gene matches: 4. Germline V gene data show CDR1 as DFQATT and CDR2 as SNEGSKA (reference sequence). The CDR3 reads CSARETGVGTGELFF. The CDR3 bases are TGCAGTGCTAGAGAGACAGGGGTGGGCACCGGGGAGCTGTTTTTT.

This clonotype was recorded a few times. The chain is built from TRBV21-1 and TRBJ2-2; the table's TRBD2 call for D was not verified on the DNA. TRBV21-1 is listed as a pseudogene. The CDR3 runs 15 residues. For the CDR3, the DNA is TGTGCCAGCCCGAGGGCAGACCCGAACACCGGGGAGCTGTTTTTT. Residues: CASPRADPNTGELFF.

This clonotype was detected only a few times. The J gene is TRBJ2-1, the V gene TRBV30; the D gene is possibly TRBD1 (5 bases). The V gene lost 0 bases and the J gene lost 5 bases, with 11 bases spanning the gap. The germline V gene has CDR1 GTSNPN and CDR2 SVGIG (reference sequence). This CDR3 is built from 14 residues. CDR3 sequence reads: CAWSVGAANNEQFF. The CDR3 DNA reads as TGTGCCTGGAGTGTAGGGGCAGCTAACAATGAGCAGTTCTTC.

This clonotype occurred a few times. This chain links TRBV5-8 with TRBJ1-2; 7 bases align to TRBD1. This CDR3 has 14 residues. The germline gives CDR1 SGHTS, CDR2 YDEGEE. J was trimmed by 1 base and V by 6 bases; bases with no gene match: 6. Here the CDR3 DNA reads TGTGCCAGCACCCAGGGGGGATTTAACTATGGCTACACCTTC. Its protein product is CASTQGGFNYGYTF.

This clonotype was counted between two and nine times. The chain carries TRBV20-1 and TRBJ2-1; D remains unclear. The CDR3 runs 11 residues. V gave up 0 bases and J gave up 7 bases, with 4 bases separating them. Germline loops: CDR1 DFQATT, CDR2 SNEGSKA (reference sequence). The CDR3 bases are TGCAGTGCTAGAGATATAAATGAGCAGTTCTTC. Translated: CSARDINEQFF.

V is TRBV7-2 and J is TRBJ1-2; D remains ambiguous. Trimming left V 5 bases short and J 0 bases short, with 16 bases between. The CDR3 totals 16 residues. CDR1 is SGHTA and CDR2 is FQGNSA in the germline V gene. The CDR3 protein is CASSPAVGRANYGYTF. The CDR3 DNA reads as TGTGCCAGCAGCCCAGCGGTGGGGAGAGCTAACTATGGCTACACCTTC.

This chain uses TRBV6-5 with TRBJ2-1, with TRBD1 matching over 9 bases. This CDR3 has 15 amino acids. Germline CDR1 MNHEY, CDR2 SVGAGI. V lost 4 bases, J lost 5 bases, and 6 bases stayed unmatched. The CDR3 region is CASSSGTGWNNEQFF. DNA for the CDR3: TGTGCCAGCAGTTCCGGGACAGGGTGGAACAATGAGCAGTTCTTC.

The CDR3 reads CASSQERGTGNTIYF. In DNA, the CDR3 is TGCGCCAGCAGCCAAGAAAGAGGGACTGGAAACACCATATATTTT. The chain couples TRBV4-1 to TRBJ1-3; D ambiguous. This CDR3 is built from 15 residues. The V and J ends lost 0 bases and 2 bases respectively, with 8 bases between them. Per germline, CDR1 MGHRA and CDR2 YSYEKL.

In its sample, this clonotype was seen a few times. One junction end does not reproduce the germline sequence, and a read error may be involved. The chain combines TRBV11-2 with TRBJ1-6, with unresolved D. Germline V CDR1 and CDR2: SGHAT, FQNNGV. There are 12 residues in the CDR3. CDR3 residues: CASSLDRTVASF. Written as DNA, the CDR3 is TGTGCCAGCAGCTTAGACAGGACTGTCGCCAGCTTT.

This clonotype has a count of ten or more. The chain employs TRBV12-3 or TRBV12-4 and TRBJ1-3, with 7 nucleotides matching TRBD1. The CDR3 sequence is 16 residues long. V shed 3 bases and J 4 bases; nucleotides not matched to a gene: 9. The CDR3 spells CASSFFRGDSGNTIYF. In nucleotides, the CDR3 is TGTGCCAGCAGTTTCTTCAGGGGGGATTCGGGAAACACCATATATTTT.

This clonotype was counted a few times. The chain employs TRBV5-6 and TRBJ2-5; no clear D gene. The length of the CDR3 is 13 residues. V was clipped by 4 bases and J by 3 bases, with 10 bases between them. Germline CDR1 is SGHDT and CDR2 is YYEEEE. CDR3 nucleotides: TGTGCCAGCAGCCCGGAGCGAGAAGAGACCCAGTACTTC. Protein sequence: CASSPEREETQYF.

A few counts support this clonotype. The genes are TRBV5-1 and TRBJ2-3, with TRBD1 matching 10 bases. This CDR3 is 14 amino acids long. The V gene's germline CDR1 is SGHRS and CDR2 YFSETQ. V was clipped by 4 bases and J by 4 bases; unmatched bases: 3. The CDR3 protein is CASSGQGDPDTQYF. The DNA for the CDR3 is TGCGCCAGCAGCGGACAGGGGGACCCAGATACGCAGTATTTT.

The table lists this clonotype with a few counts. The chain combines TRBV4-3 with TRBJ2-5, with D uncertain. Germline-derived CDR1 and CDR2 are LGHNA and YSLEER. V dropped 0 bases and J dropped 5 bases, with 7 bases sitting between them. The CDR3 totals 13 residues. The CDR3 bases are TGCGCCAGCAGCCAAGATCCTTTGGAGACCCAGTACTTC. Its protein product is CASSQDPLETQYF.

The chain carries TRBV5-5 and TRBJ1-1; TRBD1 agrees at 7 bases. This CDR3 is 15 amino acids long. Germline values: CDR1 SGHKS, CDR2 YYEKEE (reference sequence). Trimming removed 6 bases from V and 1 base from J; junction bases left unmatched: 9. Here the CDR3 reads CASTYPGTANTEAFF. The CDR3, as DNA: TGTGCCAGCACCTATCCCGGGACAGCGAACACTGAAGCTTTCTTT.

This chain uses TRBV19 with TRBJ2-2; D ambiguous. Trimming took off 4 bases at V and 4 bases at J, with 16 bases between the two ends. Germline CDR1 LNHDA, CDR2 SQIVND (reference sequence). The CDR3 is 16 residues long. The CDR3 loop is CASSKAGTFGTGELFF. The CDR3 coding sequence is TGTGCCAGTAGTAAGGCAGGAACCTTCGGCACCGGGGAGCTGTTTTTT. The full variable domain, completed using reference TRBV19 and TRBJ2-2, is DGGITQSPKYLFRKEGQNVTLSCEQNLNHDAMYWYRQDPGQGLRLIYYSQIVNDFQKGDIAEGYSVSREKKESFPLTVTSAQKNPTAFYLCASSKAGTFGTGELFFGEGSRLTVL.

The chain is built from TRBV4-3 and TRBJ2-2; 10 positions agree with TRBD2. The junction had 4 bases not matched to a gene; V was cut back by 2 bases and J by 1 base. Germline V gene data show CDR1 as LGHNA and CDR2 as YSLEER. This CDR3 is 17 amino acids long. CDR3 loop: CASSQRLAGVNTGELFF. The CDR3 DNA reads as TGCGCCAGCAGCCAACGCCTAGCGGGGGTGAACACCGGGGAGCTGTTTTTT.

The CDR3 region has the DNA TGTGCCAGCAGCTTTGGGACTAGCGATTCAGATACGCAGTATTTT. Protein: CASSFGTSDSDTQYF. V usage is TRBV4-2 and J usage is TRBJ2-3; 10 positions match TRBD2. Trimming at V came to 5 bases and at J to 4 bases, leaving 6 bases not matched to a gene. The CDR3 loop spans 15 amino acids. The germline V gene has CDR1 LGHNA and CDR2 YNFKEQ.

This rearrangement joins TRBV6-1 to TRBJ2-5; D is perhaps TRBD2 (5 bases). This CDR3 has 14 residues. From germline, CDR1 is MNHNS and CDR2 SASEGT. Trimming left V 8 bases short and J 2 bases short, with 15 bases between. For the CDR3, the DNA is TGTGCCAGCGTCGTGGGAGCAACTCAAGAGACCCAGTACTTC. Encoded protein: CASVVGATQETQYF.